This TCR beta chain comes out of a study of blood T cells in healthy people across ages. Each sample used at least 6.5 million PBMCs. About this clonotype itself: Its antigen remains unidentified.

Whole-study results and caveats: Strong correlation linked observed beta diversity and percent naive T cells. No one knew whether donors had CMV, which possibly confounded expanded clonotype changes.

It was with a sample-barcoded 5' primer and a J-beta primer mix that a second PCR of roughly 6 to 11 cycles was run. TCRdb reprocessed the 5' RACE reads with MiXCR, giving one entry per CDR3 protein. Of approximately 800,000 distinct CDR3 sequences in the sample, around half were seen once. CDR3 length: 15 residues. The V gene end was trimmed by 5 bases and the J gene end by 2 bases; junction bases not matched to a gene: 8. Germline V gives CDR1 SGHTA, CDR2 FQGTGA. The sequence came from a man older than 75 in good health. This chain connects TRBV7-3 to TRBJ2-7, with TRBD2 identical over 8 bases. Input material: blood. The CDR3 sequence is CASSTAGAGTYEQYF. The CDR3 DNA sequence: TGTGCCAGCAGCACAGCGGGAGCTGGGACCTACGAGCAGTACTTC.